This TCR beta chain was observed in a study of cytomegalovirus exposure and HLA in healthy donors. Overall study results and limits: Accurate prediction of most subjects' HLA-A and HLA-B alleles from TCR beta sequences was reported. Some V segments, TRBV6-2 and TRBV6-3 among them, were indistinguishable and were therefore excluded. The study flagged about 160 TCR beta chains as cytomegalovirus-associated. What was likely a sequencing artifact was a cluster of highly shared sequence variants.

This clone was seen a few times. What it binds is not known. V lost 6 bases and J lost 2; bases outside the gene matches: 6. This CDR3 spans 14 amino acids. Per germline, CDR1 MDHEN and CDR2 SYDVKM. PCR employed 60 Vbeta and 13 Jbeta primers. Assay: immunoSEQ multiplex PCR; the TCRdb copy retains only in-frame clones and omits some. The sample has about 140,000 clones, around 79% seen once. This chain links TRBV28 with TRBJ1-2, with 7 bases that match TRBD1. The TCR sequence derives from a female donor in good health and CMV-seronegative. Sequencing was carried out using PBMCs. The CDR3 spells CASSTPTGNYGYTF. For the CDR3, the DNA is TGTGCCAGCAGCACCCCGACAGGGAACTATGGCTACACCTTC.